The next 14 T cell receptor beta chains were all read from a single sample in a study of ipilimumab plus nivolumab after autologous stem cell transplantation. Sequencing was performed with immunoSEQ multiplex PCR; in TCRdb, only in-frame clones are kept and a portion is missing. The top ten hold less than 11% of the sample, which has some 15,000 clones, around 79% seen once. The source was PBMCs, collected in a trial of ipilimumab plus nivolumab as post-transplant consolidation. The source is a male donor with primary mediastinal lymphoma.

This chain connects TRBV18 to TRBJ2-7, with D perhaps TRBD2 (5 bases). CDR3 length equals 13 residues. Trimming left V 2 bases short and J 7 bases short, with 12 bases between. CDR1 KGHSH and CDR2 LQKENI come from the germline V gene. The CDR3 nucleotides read TGTGCCAGCTCACCATCCCCCACTAGGGAGCAGTACTTC. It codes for CASSPSPTREQYF.

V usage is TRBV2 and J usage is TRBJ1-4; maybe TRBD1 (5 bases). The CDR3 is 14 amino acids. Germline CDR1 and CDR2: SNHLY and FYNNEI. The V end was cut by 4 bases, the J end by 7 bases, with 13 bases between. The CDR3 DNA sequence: TGTGCCAGCAGTGTTCAGGGAAGTACTGAAAAACTGTTTTTT. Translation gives CASSVQGSTEKLFF.

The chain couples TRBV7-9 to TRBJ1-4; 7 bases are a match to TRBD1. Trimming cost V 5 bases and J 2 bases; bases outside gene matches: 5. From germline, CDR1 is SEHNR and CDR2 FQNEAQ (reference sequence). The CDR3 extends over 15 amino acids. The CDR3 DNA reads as TGTGCCAGCAGCGATAACAGGGGCACTAATGAAAAACTGTTTTTT. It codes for CASSDNRGTNEKLFF.

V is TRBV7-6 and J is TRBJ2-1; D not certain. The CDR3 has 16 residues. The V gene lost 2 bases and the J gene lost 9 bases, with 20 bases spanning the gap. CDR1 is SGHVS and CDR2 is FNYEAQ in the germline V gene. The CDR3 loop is CASSLLQHAHRREQFF. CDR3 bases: TGTGCCAGCAGCTTACTCCAGCATGCGCATCGGCGTGAGCAGTTCTTC.

CDR3 sequence (DNA): TGTGCCAGCAGCGCCCACCGGGGGGGTCGCGATGAGCAGTTCTTC. This encodes CASSAHRGGRDEQFF. The J gene is TRBJ2-1, the V gene TRBV7-8, with 8 bases that match TRBD2. Unmatched junction bases numbered 11, after V lost 5 bases and J lost 8 bases. Germline assignment: CDR1 SGHVS and CDR2 FQNEAQ. CDR3 length equals 15 residues. Full variable domain (remainder filled in from reference TRBV7-8 and TRBJ2-1): GAGVSQSPRYKVAKRGQDVALRCDPISGHVSLFWYQQALGQGPEFLTYFQNEAQLDKSGLPSDRFFAERPEGSVSTLKIQRTQQEDSAVYLCASSAHRGGRDEQFFGPGTRLTVL.

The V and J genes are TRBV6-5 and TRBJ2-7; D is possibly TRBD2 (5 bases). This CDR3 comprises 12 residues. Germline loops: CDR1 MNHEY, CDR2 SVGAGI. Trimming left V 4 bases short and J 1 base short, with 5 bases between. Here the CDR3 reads CASSWRSYEQYF. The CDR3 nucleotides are TGTGCCAGCAGTTGGAGGTCCTACGAGCAGTACTTC.

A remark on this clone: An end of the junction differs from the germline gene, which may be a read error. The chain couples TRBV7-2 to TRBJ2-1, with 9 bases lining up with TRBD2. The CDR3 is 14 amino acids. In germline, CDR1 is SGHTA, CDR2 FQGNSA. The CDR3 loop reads CASSSGTSYHEQFF. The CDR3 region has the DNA TGTGCCAGCAGCTCGGGGACTAGCTACCATGAGCAGTTCTTC.

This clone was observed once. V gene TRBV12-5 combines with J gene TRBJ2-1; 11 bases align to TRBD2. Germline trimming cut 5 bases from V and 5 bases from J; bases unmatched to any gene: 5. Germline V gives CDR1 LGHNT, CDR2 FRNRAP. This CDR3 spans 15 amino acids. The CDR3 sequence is CASGGSGLADNEQFF. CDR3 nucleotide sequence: TGTGCTAGTGGTGGCTCGGGACTAGCGGACAATGAGCAGTTCTTC.

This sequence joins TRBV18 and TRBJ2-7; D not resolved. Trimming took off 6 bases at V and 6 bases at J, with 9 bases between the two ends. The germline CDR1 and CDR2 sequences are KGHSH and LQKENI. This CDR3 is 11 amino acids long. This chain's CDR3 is CASSLTGEQYF. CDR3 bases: TGTGCCAGCTCGCTGACGGGCGAGCAGTACTTC.

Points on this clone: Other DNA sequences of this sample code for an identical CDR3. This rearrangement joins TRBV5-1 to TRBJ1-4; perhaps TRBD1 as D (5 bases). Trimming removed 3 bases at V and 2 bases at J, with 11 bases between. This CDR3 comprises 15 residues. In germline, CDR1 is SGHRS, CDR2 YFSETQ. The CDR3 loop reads CASSSGDSTNEKLFF. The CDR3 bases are TGCGCCAGCAGCTCTGGAGACAGCACTAATGAAAAACTGTTTTTT.

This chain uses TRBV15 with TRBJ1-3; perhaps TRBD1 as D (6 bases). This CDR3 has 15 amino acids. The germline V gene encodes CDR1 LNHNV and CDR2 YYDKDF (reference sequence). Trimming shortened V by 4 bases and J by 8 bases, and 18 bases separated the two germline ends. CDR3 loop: CATSNQDRGLDTIYF. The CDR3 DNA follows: TGTGCCACCAGCAATCAGGACAGAGGGTTGGACACCATATATTTT.

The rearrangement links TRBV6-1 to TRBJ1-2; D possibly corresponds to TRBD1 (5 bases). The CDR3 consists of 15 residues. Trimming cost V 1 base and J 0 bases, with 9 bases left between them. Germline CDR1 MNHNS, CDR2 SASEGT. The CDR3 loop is CASSEGGRSNYGYTF. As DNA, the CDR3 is TGTGCCAGCAGTGAAGGGGGGAGATCTAACTATGGCTACACCTTC.

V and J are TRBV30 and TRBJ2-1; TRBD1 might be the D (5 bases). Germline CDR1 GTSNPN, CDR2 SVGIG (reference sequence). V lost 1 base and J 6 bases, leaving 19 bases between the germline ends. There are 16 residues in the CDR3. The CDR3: CAWSELSRVGANEQFF. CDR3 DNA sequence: TGTGCCTGGAGTGAACTTAGCAGGGTAGGAGCCAATGAGCAGTTCTTC.

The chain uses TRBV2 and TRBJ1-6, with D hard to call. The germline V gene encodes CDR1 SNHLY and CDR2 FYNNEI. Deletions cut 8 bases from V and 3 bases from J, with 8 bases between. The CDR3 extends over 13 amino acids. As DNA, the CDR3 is TGTGCCAGCGGTCAGGACTATAATTCACCCCTCCACTTT. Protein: CASGQDYNSPLHF.